This T cell receptor beta chain was captured by sequencing in a study of Ad26.COV2.S vaccination and SARS-CoV-2 variants (dated by TCRdb to the early 2020s). Background for the entire study: Donors in the vaccine arm were drawn from COV1001, a phase I-IIa trial of Ad26.COV2.S in healthy adults that was multicentre, randomized, double-blind and placebo-controlled. Dosing of Ad26.COV2.S was intramuscular, at either 5x10^10 or 1x10^11 viral particles, delivered as one shot or as two shots spaced 56 days apart. The specificity and breadth of SARS-CoV-2-reactive T cell receptors after Ad26.COV2.S vaccination were assessed by TCRbeta repertoire sequencing. A total of 32 samples were included in the TCR-sequenced set, comprising some 20 Ad26.COV2.S vaccine recipients, 5 placebo recipients and 8 SARS-CoV-2 convalescent individuals. Trial participants were randomized into five groups of five, in which low-dose or high-dose Ad26.COV2.S was given once or twice, or placebo was given on both occasions. Investigators remained blinded to trial group allocation during experiments and outcome assessment. Findings and caveats that apply to the study as a whole: Comparable non-spike TCR breadth was observed between vaccine and placebo recipients, consistent with only spike being contained in the vaccine. According to the authors, total T cell responses may have been underestimated by the TCR breadth and depth analyses. Substantial breadth of spike-specific CD8+ and CD4+ T cell responses was reported after vaccination. The study was not powered to compare responses between vaccine doses or regimens. Higher spike-specific TCR breadth was observed in Ad26.COV2.S recipients than in placebo recipients (P = 0.0014).

Explained via the paper, the treatment or condition label denotes: approximately 18 received Ad26.COV2.S at low or high dose, single or two shots; 5 received placebo; per-sample allocation not given. For vaccine and placebo recipients, the sequenced repertoires came from samples collected on day 63 after the first injection. Between 29 July and 7 August 2020, Cohort 1b enrolled approximately 26 adults aged 18-55 years at one site in Boston, USA. Ad26.COV2.S was a replication-incompetent adenovirus type 26 vector that expressed a prefusion-stabilized SARS-CoV-2 spike protein derived from the original Wuhan strain. The germline V gene (reference sequence) gives CDR1 as SGHNT and CDR2 as YYREEE. Spanning cysteine to phenylalanine, the CDR3 consists of 15 amino acids. Left in the record is the CDR3 DNA by itself, 45 bases read in frame from the first base. The germline ends are 10 bases apart after V is trimmed by 2 bases and J by 2 bases.

The immunoSEQ Assay was used to sequence TCRbeta CDR3 regions. After extraction, genomic DNA underwent amplification by bias-controlled multiplex PCR, followed by high-throughput sequencing. Under the source paper's analysis protocol: To quantify the absolute abundance of each unique TCRbeta CDR3 region, sequences were collapsed and filtered. Usable DNA was measured by amplifying reference genes present in all nucleated cells, and TCRbeta template counts were normalized to that usable DNA to estimate T cell fraction. Repertoire TCRs were annotated as SARS-CoV-2-specific by exact matching of V gene, CDR3 amino acid sequence and J gene to a known reactive TCR set. The reference SARS-CoV-2 TCR set came from MIRA and was filtered for enrichment in COVID-19-positive ImmuneCODE repertoires, removing public or cross-reactive TCRs. Using the MIRA antigens, annotated TCRs were further analysed by specific ORF or by position within an ORF. Breadth was defined as the number of annotated unique rearrangements divided by the total number of unique productive rearrangements, and depth was defined as the summed frequency of the annotated unique rearrangements. TCR breadth was compared between groups using two-sided Wilcoxon rank-sum tests. TCRdb limited this immuneACCESS table to in-frame rearrangements with V and J called. A share of clones is missing; checked studies link under half to unresolved V genes, and the rest is unexplained. Clonal size and the V and J genes are those of that table, whereas D and trimming came from the DNA. The sample profile shows 410,000 or so clones; roughly 90% of them were found once. The ten largest clonotypes hold more than 10% of the sample.

To note about this clone: It lacks a known antigen. No quality values exist for individual bases; no much larger clone is one base distant.

This sequence originates from a person between 18 and 59 years old who received the Ad26.COV2.S COVID-19 vaccine or a placebo. The V and J segments used are TRBV5-4 and TRBJ2-2, with no D gene named confidently. The sequencing used peripheral blood, collected in a trial of Ad26.COV2.S vaccine versus placebo. The CDR3 region: CASSFNARNTGELFF. In nucleotides, the sequence is TGTGCCAGCAGCTTTAATGCGAGAAACACCGGGGAGCTGTTTTTT.